The entry that follows covers one T cell receptor beta chain sequence. Its cognate antigen has yet to be identified. One base away there is no much larger clone; base qualities are not given. This specimen comes from a study of neoadjuvant anti-PD-1 for oral cavity cancer (dated by TCRdb to 2020 to 2022). Looking at the study overall: Before curative-intent surgical resection, most patients were given three to four biweekly doses of nivolumab at 3 mg/kg. Under RECIST 1.1, a patient counted as a responder if showing complete response, partial response or stable disease, and as a non-responder if showing progression. Patients who did not progress were given a fourth nivolumab dose at about day 43 and had definitive surgical resection on days 50-56. The parent correlative cohort had more than 10 patients and a response rate of roughly 34%.

For deep sequencing of PBMC libraries, mostly about 0.45 ug of input genomic DNA was used, and six replicates were run per sample. The immunoSEQ hsTCRbeta kit was used to prepare TCRbeta libraries according to the manufacturer's instructions. The finished libraries were brought together in one pool at 3 nM, which was then read using an Illumina NovaSeq 6000 S4 flow cell. From the authors' description of their analysis: The immunoSEQ Analyzer was used for raw data preprocessing and quality control. The analysis was limited to productive rearrangements, and each clonotype was defined by a unique CDR3 amino acid sequence. Repertoire clonality was estimated as the Gini-Simpson index, which was computed with the R package tcR. Gini indices were compared with Student's t test, and associations with tumor size change were assessed by Pearson correlation. This is the immuneACCESS table as TCRdb keeps it, with only in-frame sequences that have V and J called. A part of the clones is gone; compared with another copy, unresolved V genes explain less than half, and the rest is unexplained. V and J calls and clone size are as listed in that table; D and trimming were resolved from the DNA. A total of some 15,000 clones appear in this sample, 65% to 75% of them only once. The top ten clonotypes cover approximately 2.8% of the sample.

This sample's time point label indicates: before neoadjuvant nivolumab. Patients had been newly diagnosed with stage II-IVA oral cavity squamous cell carcinoma, and no prior systemic or radiation treatment had been given to the patients. Everyone in the cohort had locally advanced, HPV-negative oral cavity squamous cell carcinoma. Peripheral blood mononuclear cells were analyzed directly and were not maintained or expanded in culture. The samples were obtained from a longitudinal correlative study of a single-arm phase II trial testing neoadjuvant nivolumab in oral cavity squamous cell carcinoma. Subject-matched pre- and post-treatment PBMCs and tumors from three responders and three non-responders were subjected to genomic DNA-based TCRbeta sequencing. Peripheral blood mononuclear cells were collected before nivolumab treatment and were collected again after treatment, at the time of surgery. The Maxwell RSC DNA from Cells kit was used to isolate genomic DNA from PBMCs.

V and J lose 1 base and 3 bases, and a span of 22 bases separates them. The germline V gene provides CDR1 SNHLY and CDR2 FYNNEI. Taken from cysteine to phenylalanine, the CDR3 has 18 residues. Only the CDR3 region is kept as DNA, spanning 54 bases read in frame from base 1. Broad study findings and their caveats: Only a few patients per response group were included in the TCR analyses, and larger cohorts for validation were called for by the authors. After neoadjuvant nivolumab, T cell clonality (Gini index) in PBMCs was significantly higher in non-responders than in responders. A higher pretreatment blood Treg/Th17 ratio correlated with both higher pretreatment blood TCRbeta clonality and lower post-treatment tumor TCRbeta clonality.

The sequencing used PBMCs, collected before nivolumab (anti-PD-1) treatment. The V gene is TRBV2 and the J gene is TRBJ2-7; the D gene is perhaps TRBD1, on 8 matching bases. This sequence originates from a person aged 40-85 years with oral cavity squamous cell carcinoma. The CDR3 amino acid sequence is: CASSEGESGTGEFYEQYF. The sequenced DNA is TGTGCCAGCAGTGAAGGGGAGAGCGGGACAGGAGAATTCTACGAGCAGTACTTC.